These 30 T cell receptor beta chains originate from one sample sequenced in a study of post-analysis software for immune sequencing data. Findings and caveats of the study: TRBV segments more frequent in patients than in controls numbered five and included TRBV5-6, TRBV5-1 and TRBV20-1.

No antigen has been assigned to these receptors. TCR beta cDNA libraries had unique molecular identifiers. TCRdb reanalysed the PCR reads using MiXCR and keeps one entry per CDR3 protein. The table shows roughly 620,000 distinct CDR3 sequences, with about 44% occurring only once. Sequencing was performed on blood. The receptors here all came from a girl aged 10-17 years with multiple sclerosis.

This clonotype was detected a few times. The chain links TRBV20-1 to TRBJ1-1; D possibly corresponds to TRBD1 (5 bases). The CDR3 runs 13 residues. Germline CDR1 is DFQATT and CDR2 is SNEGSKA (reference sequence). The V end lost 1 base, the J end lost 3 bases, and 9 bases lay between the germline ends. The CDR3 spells CSARGETDTEAFF. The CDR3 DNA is TGCAGTGCTAGAGGGGAGACAGACACTGAAGCTTTCTTT.

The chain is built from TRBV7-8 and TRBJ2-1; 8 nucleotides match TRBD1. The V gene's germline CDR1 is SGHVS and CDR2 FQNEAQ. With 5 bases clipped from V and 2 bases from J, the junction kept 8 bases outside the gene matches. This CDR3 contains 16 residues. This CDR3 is CASSATRQGTYNEQFF. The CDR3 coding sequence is TGTGCCAGCAGCGCCACAAGACAGGGGACCTACAATGAGCAGTTCTTC.

The DNA for the CDR3 is TGTGCCTGGAGTGTAATGGACCTAACGGAAGCTTTCTTT. It codes for CAWSVMDLTEAFF. This chain connects TRBV30 to TRBJ1-1, with unresolved D. From germline, CDR1 is GTSNPN and CDR2 SVGIG (reference sequence). V lost 0 bases and J 8 bases, leaving 13 bases between the germline ends. The CDR3 length is 13 residues.

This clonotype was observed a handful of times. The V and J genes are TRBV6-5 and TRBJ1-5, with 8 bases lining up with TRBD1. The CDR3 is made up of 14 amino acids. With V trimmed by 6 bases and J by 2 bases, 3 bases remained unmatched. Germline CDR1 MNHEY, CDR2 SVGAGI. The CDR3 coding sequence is TGTGCCAGCAGCCGGGGACAGGGCAATCAGCCCCAGCATTTT. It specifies CASSRGQGNQPQHF.

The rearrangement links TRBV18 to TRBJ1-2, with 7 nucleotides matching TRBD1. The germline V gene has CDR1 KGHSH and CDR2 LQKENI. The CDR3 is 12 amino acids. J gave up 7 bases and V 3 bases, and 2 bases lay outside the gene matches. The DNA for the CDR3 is TGTGCCAGCTCACCCAGGGACAGTGGCTACACCTTC. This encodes CASSPRDSGYTF.

The CDR3 sequence is CASSPRWGLTRYNEQFF. The CDR3 DNA is TGTGCCAGCAGCCCTAGGTGGGGGCTAACTCGGTACAATGAGCAGTTCTTC. The chain links TRBV7-2 to TRBJ2-1; tentatively, D is TRBD1 (6 bases). Germline assignment: CDR1 SGHTA and CDR2 FQGNSA. The CDR3 spans 17 residues. Between the trimmed V and J ends, which lost 5 bases and 4 bases, there was a span of 21 bases.

The CDR3 region is CASSLGAGSKAEAFF. CDR3 in DNA: TGTGCCAGCAGCTTAGGGGCGGGGTCGAAGGCTGAAGCTTTCTTT. The V gene is TRBV7-6, the J gene TRBJ1-1; no reliable D call. V lost 1 base, J lost 6 bases, and 15 bases lay in between. This CDR3 is 15 amino acids long. The germline gives CDR1 SGHVS, CDR2 FNYEAQ.

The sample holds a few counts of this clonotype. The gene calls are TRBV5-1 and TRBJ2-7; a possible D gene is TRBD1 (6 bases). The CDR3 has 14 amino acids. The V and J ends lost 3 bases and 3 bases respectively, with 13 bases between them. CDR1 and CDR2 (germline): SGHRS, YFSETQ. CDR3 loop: CASSSSGAYYEQYF. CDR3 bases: TGCGCCAGCAGCTCTTCAGGGGCTTACTACGAGCAGTACTTC.

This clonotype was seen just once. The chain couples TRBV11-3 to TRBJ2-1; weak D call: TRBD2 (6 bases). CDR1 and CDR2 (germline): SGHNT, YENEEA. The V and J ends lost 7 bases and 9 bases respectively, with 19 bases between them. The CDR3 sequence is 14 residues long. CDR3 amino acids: CASTSGLSGSEQFF. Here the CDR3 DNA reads TGTGCCAGCACATCGGGACTTTCTGGTAGTGAGCAGTTCTTC.

CDR3 sequence (DNA): TGTGCCAGCAATCCTCAGGGGGCTGTTCAGCCCCAGCATTTT. Protein: CASNPQGAVQPQHF. The chain combines TRBV28 with TRBJ1-5; 8 bases fit TRBD1. V lost 7 bases, J lost 6 bases, and 8 bases stayed unmatched. CDR3 length: 14 residues. In germline, CDR1 is MDHEN, CDR2 SYDVKM.

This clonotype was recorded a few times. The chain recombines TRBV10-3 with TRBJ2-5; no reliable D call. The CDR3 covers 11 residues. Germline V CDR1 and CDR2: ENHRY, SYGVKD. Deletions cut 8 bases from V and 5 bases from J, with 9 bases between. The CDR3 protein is CAIAESETQYF. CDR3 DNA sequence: TGTGCCATCGCAGAGAGCGAGACCCAGTACTTC.

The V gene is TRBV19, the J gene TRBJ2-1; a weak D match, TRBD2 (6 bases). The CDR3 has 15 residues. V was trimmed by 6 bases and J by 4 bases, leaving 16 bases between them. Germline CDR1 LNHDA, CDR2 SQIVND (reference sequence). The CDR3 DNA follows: TGTGCCAGTAGCCCCCGGAGAGGACTATACAATGAGCAGTTCTTC. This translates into CASSPRRGLYNEQFF.

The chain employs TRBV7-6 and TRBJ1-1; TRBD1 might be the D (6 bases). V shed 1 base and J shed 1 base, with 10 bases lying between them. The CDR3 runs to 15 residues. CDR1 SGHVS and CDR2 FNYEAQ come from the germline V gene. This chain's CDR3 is CASSLVRGANTEAFF. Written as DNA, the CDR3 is TGTGCCAGCAGCTTAGTTAGGGGGGCGAACACTGAAGCTTTCTTT.

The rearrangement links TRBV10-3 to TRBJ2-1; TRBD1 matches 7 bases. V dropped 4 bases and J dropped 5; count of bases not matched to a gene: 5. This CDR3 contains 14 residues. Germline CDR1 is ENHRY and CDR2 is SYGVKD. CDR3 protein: CAISGQGTHNEQFF. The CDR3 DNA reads TGTGCCATCAGTGGACAGGGCACCCACAATGAGCAGTTCTTC.

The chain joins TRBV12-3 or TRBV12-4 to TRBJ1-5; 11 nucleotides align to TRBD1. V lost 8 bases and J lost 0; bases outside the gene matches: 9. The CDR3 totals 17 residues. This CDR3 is CASRGTGGDYSNQPQHF. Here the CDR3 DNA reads TGTGCCAGCCGGGGGACAGGGGGAGACTATAGCAATCAGCCCCAGCATTTT.

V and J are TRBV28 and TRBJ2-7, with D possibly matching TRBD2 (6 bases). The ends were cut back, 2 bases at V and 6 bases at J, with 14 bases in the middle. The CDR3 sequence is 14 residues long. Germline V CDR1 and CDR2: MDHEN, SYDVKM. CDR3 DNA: TGTGCCAGCAGTTTAGATTGGGGGGTCCGCGAGCAGTACTTC. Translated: CASSLDWGVREQYF. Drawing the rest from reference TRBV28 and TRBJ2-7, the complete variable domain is DVKVTQSSRYLVKRTGEKVFLECVQDMDHENMFWYRQDPGLGLRLIYFSYDVKMKEKGDIPEGYSVSREKKERFSLILESASTNQTSMYLCASSLDWGVREQYFGPGTRLTVT.

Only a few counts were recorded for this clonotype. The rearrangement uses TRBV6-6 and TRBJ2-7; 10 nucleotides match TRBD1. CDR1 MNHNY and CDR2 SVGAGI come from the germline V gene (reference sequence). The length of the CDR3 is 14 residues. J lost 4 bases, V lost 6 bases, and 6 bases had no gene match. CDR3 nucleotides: TGTGCCAGCAGATTACCGGGACAGGGGTACGAGCAGTACTTC. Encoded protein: CASRLPGQGYEQYF.

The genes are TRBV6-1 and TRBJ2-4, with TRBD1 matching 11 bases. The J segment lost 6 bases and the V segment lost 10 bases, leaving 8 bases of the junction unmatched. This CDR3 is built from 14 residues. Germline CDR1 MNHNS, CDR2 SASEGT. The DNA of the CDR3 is TGTGCCACCCAGGACAGGGGGCTTGGAAACATTCAGTACTTC. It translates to CATQDRGLGNIQYF.

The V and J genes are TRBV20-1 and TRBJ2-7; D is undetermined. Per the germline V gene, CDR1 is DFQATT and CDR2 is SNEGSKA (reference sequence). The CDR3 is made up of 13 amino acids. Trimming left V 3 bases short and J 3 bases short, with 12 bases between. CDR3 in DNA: TGCAGTGCTAGCCCCCAAACTGACTACGAGCAGTACTTC. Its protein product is CSASPQTDYEQYF.

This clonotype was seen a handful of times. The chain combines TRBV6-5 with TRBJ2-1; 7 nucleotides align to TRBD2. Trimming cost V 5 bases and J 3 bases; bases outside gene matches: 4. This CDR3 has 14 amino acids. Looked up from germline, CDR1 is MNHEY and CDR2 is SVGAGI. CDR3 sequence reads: CASSKASGYNEQFF. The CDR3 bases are TGTGCCAGCAGTAAGGCTAGCGGCTACAATGAGCAGTTCTTC.

The chain's CDR3 is CASSFGRPYGYTF. CDR3 sequence (DNA): TGTGCCAGCAGCTTCGGACGGCCTTATGGCTACACCTTC. The genes are TRBV3-1 and TRBJ1-2; D uncertain. The CDR3 covers 13 residues. V gave up 5 bases and J gave up 5 bases, with 12 bases separating them. Per germline, CDR1 LGHDT and CDR2 YNNKEL (reference sequence).

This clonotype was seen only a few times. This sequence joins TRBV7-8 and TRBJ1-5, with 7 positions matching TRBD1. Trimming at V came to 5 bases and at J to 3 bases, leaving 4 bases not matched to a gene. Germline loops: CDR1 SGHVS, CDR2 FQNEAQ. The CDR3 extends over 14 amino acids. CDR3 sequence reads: CASSKDRSNQPQHF. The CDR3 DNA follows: TGTGCCAGCAGCAAGGACAGGTCCAATCAGCCCCAGCATTTT.

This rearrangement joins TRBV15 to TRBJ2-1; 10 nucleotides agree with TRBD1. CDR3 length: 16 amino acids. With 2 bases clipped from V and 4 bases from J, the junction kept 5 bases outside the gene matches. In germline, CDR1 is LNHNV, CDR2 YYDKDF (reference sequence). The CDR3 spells CATSRRGQGGYNEQFF. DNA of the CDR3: TGTGCCACCAGCAGACGAGGACAGGGGGGGTACAATGAGCAGTTCTTC.

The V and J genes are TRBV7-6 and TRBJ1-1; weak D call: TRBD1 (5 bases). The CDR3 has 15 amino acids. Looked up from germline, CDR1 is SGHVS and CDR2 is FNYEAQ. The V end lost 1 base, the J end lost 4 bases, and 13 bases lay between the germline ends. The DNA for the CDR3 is TGTGCCAGCAGCTTAGAAGACAGAATGGGCACTGAAGCTTTCTTT. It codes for CASSLEDRMGTEAFF.

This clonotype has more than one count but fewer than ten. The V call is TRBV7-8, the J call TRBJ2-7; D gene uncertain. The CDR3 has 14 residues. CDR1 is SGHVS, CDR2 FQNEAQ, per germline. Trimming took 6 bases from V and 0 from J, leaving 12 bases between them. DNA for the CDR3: TGTGCCAGCAGTCAGAGATTGTCCTCCTACGAGCAGTACTTC. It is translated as CASSQRLSSYEQYF. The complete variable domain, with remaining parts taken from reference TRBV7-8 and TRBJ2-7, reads GAGVSQSPRYKVAKRGQDVALRCDPISGHVSLFWYQQALGQGPEFLTYFQNEAQLDKSGLPSDRFFAERPEGSVSTLKIQRTQQEDSAVYLCASSQRLSSYEQYFGPGTRLTVT.

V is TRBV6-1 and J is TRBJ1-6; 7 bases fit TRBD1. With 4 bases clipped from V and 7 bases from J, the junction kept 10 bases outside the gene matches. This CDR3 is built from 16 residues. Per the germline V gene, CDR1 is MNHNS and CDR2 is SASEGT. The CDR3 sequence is CASSASPGQRNSPLHF. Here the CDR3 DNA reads TGTGCCAGCAGTGCTTCCCCGGGACAGCGAAATTCACCCCTCCACTTT.

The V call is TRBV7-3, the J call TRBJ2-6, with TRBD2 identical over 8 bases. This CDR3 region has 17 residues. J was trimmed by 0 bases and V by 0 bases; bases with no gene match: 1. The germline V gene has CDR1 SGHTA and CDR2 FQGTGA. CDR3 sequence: CASSLTGGASGANVLTF. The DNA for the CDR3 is TGTGCCAGCAGCTTAACCGGGGGGGCCTCTGGGGCCAACGTCCTGACTTTC.

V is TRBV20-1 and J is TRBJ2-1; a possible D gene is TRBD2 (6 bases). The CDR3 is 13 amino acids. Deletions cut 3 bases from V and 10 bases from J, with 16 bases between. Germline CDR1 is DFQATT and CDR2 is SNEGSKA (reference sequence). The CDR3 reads CSAREHSGGEQFF. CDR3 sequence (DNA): TGCAGTGCTAGGGAACATAGCGGAGGGGAGCAGTTCTTC.

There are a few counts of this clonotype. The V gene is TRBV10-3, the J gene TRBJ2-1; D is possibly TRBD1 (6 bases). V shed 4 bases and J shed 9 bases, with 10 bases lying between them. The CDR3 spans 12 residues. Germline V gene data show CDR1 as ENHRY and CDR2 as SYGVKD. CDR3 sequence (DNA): TGTGCCATCAGTGCAGGGGAGATTGAGCAGTTCTTC. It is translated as CAISAGEIEQFF.

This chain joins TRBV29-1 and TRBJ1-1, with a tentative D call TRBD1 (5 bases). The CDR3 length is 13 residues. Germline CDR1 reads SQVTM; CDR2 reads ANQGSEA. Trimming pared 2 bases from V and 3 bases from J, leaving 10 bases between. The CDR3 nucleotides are TGCAGCGTTGAACTTGACAGCTACACTGAAGCTTTCTTT. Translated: CSVELDSYTEAFF.